Each of the 23 T cell receptor beta chains below was sequenced from the same sample in a study of a mutant IDH1 vaccine in newly diagnosed glioma. Assay used: immunoSEQ multiplex PCR; TCRdb lists only in-frame clones, some missing. This repertoire shows fewer than 50,000 clones, approximately 92% found once; its top ten account for over 15%. Time point specified: baseline, week 1 (first vaccination visit). Documented treatment: pre-vaccination baseline after standard-of-care therapy. Material: PBMCs, obtained from a glioma patient treated with radiotherapy, temozolomide or both. The origin of the receptors is a man in his late teens or twenties with glioma.

This clone was observed a single time. The chain is built from TRBV18 and TRBJ1-5, with TRBD1 as a possible D gene (5 bases). The germline V gene encodes CDR1 KGHSH and CDR2 LQKENI. Between the trimmed V and J ends, which lost 1 base and 4 bases, there was a span of 8 bases. This CDR3 region has 14 residues. The CDR3 loop reads CASSPRQGNQPQHF. CDR3 DNA: TGTGCCAGCTCACCACGGCAGGGAAATCAGCCCCAGCATTTT.

The gene calls are TRBV5-1 and TRBJ1-4, with TRBD1 as a possible D gene (5 bases). The germline CDR1 and CDR2 sequences are SGHRS and YFSETQ. The CDR3 is 14 amino acids. Trimming pared 6 bases from V and 0 bases from J, leaving 9 bases between. The chain's CDR3 is CASKGDSTNEKLFF. The CDR3 bases are TGCGCCAGCAAAGGGGACTCAACTAATGAAAAACTGTTTTTT.

This clone appeared once. The V gene is TRBV14, the J gene TRBJ2-6; D is perhaps TRBD1 or TRBD2 (6 bases each). Per germline, CDR1 SGHDN and CDR2 FVKESK. V lost 10 bases, J lost 3 bases, and 16 bases lay in between. CDR3 size: 15 residues. CDR3 bases: TGTGCCACTGGGGGGCGGCGGCTTGGGGCCAACGTCCTGACTTTC. Its protein is CATGGRRLGANVLTF.

The chain has TRBV5-8 and TRBJ2-5; tentative D call: TRBD1 (5 bases). CDR1 and CDR2 (germline): SGHTS, YDEGEE. V was cut by 1 base and J by 1 base, with 8 bases left in between. The CDR3 contains 14 residues. As DNA, the CDR3 is TGTGCCAGCAGCTTGCCGACAGTCCAAGAGACCCAGTACTTC. This encodes CASSLPTVQETQYF.

The chain links TRBV7-2 to TRBJ2-3; 13 bases are a match to TRBD2. The CDR3 totals 16 residues. Germline CDR1 is SGHTA and CDR2 is FQGNSA. V trimming: 5 bases; J trimming: 5 bases; junction bases outside the gene matches: 7. As DNA, the CDR3 is TGTGCCAGCAGCACCGGACTAGCGGGAGACAGAGATACGCAGTATTTT. This translates into CASSTGLAGDRDTQYF.

J is TRBJ1-1 and V is TRBV15, with D unresolved. The CDR3 is 14 residues long. Germline V gene data show CDR1 as LNHNV and CDR2 as YYDKDF (reference sequence). The V end was cut by 0 bases, the J end by 5 bases, with 10 bases between. CDR3 coding DNA: TGTGCCACCAGCAGAGATGGCCCAGATACTGAAGCTTTCTTT. Its protein is CATSRDGPDTEAFF.

The chain recombines TRBV29-1 with TRBJ2-5; D unresolved. CDR3 length: 11 amino acids. Germline V gene data show CDR1 as SQVTM and CDR2 as ANQGSEA. The V gene lost 2 bases and the J gene lost 7 bases, with 8 bases spanning the gap. The CDR3, as DNA: TGCAGCGTTGAACTCTACTCGACCCAGTACTTC. The encoded protein is CSVELYSTQYF.

This chain uses TRBV18 with TRBJ2-7, with a weak D call TRBD2 (5 bases). CDR3 length: 14 amino acids. CDR1 and CDR2 (germline): KGHSH, LQKENI. Trimming took 3 bases from V and 3 from J, leaving 12 bases between them. The DNA of the CDR3 is TGTGCCAGCTCACCGCCGGGGATTTACTACGAGCAGTACTTC. This sequence encodes CASSPPGIYYEQYF.

This rearrangement joins TRBV15 to TRBJ2-7; unclear D gene. The CDR3 consists of 12 residues. Looked up from germline, CDR1 is LNHNV and CDR2 is YYDKDF (reference sequence). V shed 1 base and J shed 2 bases, with 3 bases lying between them. The DNA of the CDR3 is TGTGCCACCAGCAGAGGGGCCTACGAGCAGTACTTC. Translated, it gives CATSRGAYEQYF. Full variable domain (rest looked up from reference TRBV15 and TRBJ2-7): DAMVIQNPRYQVTQFGKPVTLSCSQTLNHNVMYWYQQKSSQAPKLLFHYYDKDFNNEADTPDNFQSRRPNTSFCFLDIRSPGLGDTAMYLCATSRGAYEQYFGPGTRLTVT.

The chain employs TRBV19 and TRBJ1-4; D ambiguous. The CDR3 is 18 amino acids. Germline-derived CDR1 and CDR2 are LNHDA and SQIVND (reference sequence). V shed 0 bases and J shed 3 bases, with 17 bases lying between them. The CDR3 spells CASSIDPLRGGANEKLFF. Here the CDR3 DNA reads TGTGCCAGTAGTATAGATCCCCTACGAGGAGGAGCTAATGAAAAACTGTTTTTT. The full variable domain, its missing parts supplied by reference TRBV19 and TRBJ1-4, is DGGITQSPKYLFRKEGQNVTLSCEQNLNHDAMYWYRQDPGQGLRLIYYSQIVNDFQKGDIAEGYSVSREKKESFPLTVTSAQKNPTAFYLCASSIDPLRGGANEKLFFGSGTQLSVL.

This chain links TRBV5-1 with TRBJ2-1; tentative D call: TRBD1 (5 bases). The germline CDR1 and CDR2 sequences are SGHRS and YFSETQ. The CDR3 loop spans 15 amino acids. V was pared by 4 bases and J by 6 bases, with 17 bases between. Written as DNA, the CDR3 is TGCGCCAGCAGCCTGGACACCAGGCCCCTCAATGAGCAGTTCTTC. Translated, it gives CASSLDTRPLNEQFF. The complete variable domain, with remaining parts taken from reference TRBV5-1 and TRBJ2-1, reads KAGVTQTPRYLIKTRGQQVTLSCSPISGHRSVSWYQQTPGQGLQFLFEYFSETQRNKGNFPGRFSGRQFSNSRSEMNVSTLELGDSALYLCASSLDTRPLNEQFFGPGTRLTVL.

About this clone itself: An end of the junction does not agree with germline; a read error may underlie this. V is TRBV4-1 and J is TRBJ1-6; D not certain. Germline CDR1 reads MGHRA; CDR2 reads YSYEKL. The CDR3 sequence is 16 residues long. Here the CDR3 reads CASALSETDYNSPLYF. As DNA, the CDR3 is TGCGCCAGCGCTCTTTCCGAGACGGACTATAATTCACCCCTCTACTTT.

The rearrangement links TRBV5-4 to TRBJ1-1; weak D call: TRBD1 (6 bases). CDR3 length: 13 amino acids. Germline V lookup: CDR1 SGHNT, CDR2 YYREEE (reference sequence). Trimming left V 4 bases short and J 3 bases short, with 10 bases between. The CDR3 sequence is CASSDRQDTEAFF. The DNA for the CDR3 is TGTGCCAGCAGCGATCGACAGGACACTGAAGCTTTCTTT.

This chain connects TRBV4-2 to TRBJ2-7, with 9 bases fitting TRBD2. The ends lost 4 bases at V and 1 base at J; junction bases unmatched: 2. CDR1 LGHNA and CDR2 YNFKEQ come from the germline V gene. There are 14 residues in the CDR3. The CDR3: CASSPSGRSYEQYF. For the CDR3, the DNA is TGTGCCAGCAGCCCCAGCGGGAGGTCCTACGAGCAGTACTTC.

The V gene is TRBV2, the J gene TRBJ1-5; 9 bases match TRBD1. Germline lookup yields CDR1 SNHLY and CDR2 FYNNEI. V lost 11 bases, J lost 3 bases, and 5 bases stayed unmatched. This CDR3 region has 13 residues. The CDR3 coding sequence is TGTGCCGCAAGGGACAGGGACAATCAGCCCCAGCATTTT. It specifies CAARDRDNQPQHF.

V usage is TRBV30 and J usage is TRBJ1-5, with no clear D. Trimming removed 2 bases from V and 6 bases from J, with 11 bases in between. The CDR3 contains 13 residues. Germline V gene data show CDR1 as GTSNPN and CDR2 as SVGIG (reference sequence). The CDR3 spells CAWSSGSGQPQHF. The CDR3 coding sequence is TGTGCCTGGAGTTCGGGGAGCGGTCAGCCCCAGCATTTT.

The chain joins TRBV5-1 to TRBJ2-5; TRBD1 agrees at 8 bases. The CDR3 is 16 residues long. Germline-derived CDR1 and CDR2 are SGHRS and YFSETQ. The V gene end was trimmed by 2 bases and the J gene end by 1 base; junction bases not matched to a gene: 7. The CDR3 DNA reads as TGCGCCAGCAGCTTAGGCGGACAGGGTAGCCAAGAGACCCAGTACTTC. It encodes CASSLGGQGSQETQYF.

J is TRBJ2-1 and V is TRBV30, with D tentatively TRBD1 (6 bases). Germline V CDR1 and CDR2: GTSNPN, SVGIG (reference sequence). Trimming shortened V by 2 bases and J by 9 bases, and 14 bases separated the two germline ends. The CDR3 extends over 13 amino acids. The CDR3 region has the DNA TGTGCCTGGAGTTACAGGGATGAAAGTGAGCAGTTCTTC. Amino acids: CAWSYRDESEQFF.

This chain uses TRBV12-5 with TRBJ2-3, with 9 bases matching TRBD1. The CDR3 is made up of 15 amino acids. The ends lost 5 bases at V and 4 bases at J; junction bases unmatched: 7. Germline V gives CDR1 LGHNT, CDR2 FRNRAP. The CDR3 DNA is TGTGCTAGTGGTAGCGGGACAGGGAGGGCAGATACGCAGTATTTT. It codes for CASGSGTGRADTQYF.

The genes are TRBV7-9 and TRBJ2-7; D is undetermined. V lost 5 bases and J 2 bases, leaving 13 bases between the germline ends. Germline V CDR1 and CDR2: SEHNR, FQNEAQ (reference sequence). The CDR3 covers 14 residues. This chain's CDR3 is CASSGTDGAYEQYF. Written as DNA, the CDR3 is TGTGCCAGCAGCGGCACGGACGGAGCCTACGAGCAGTACTTC.

The gene calls are TRBV4-1 and TRBJ2-3; D gene unclear. Trimming pared 5 bases from V and 0 bases from J, leaving 15 bases between. Germline V CDR1 and CDR2: MGHRA, YSYEKL. CDR3 length: 16 amino acids. DNA of the CDR3: TGCGCCAGCAGCGATTGGGTAGGTCCGAGCACAGATACGCAGTATTTT. Its translation is CASSDWVGPSTDTQYF.

The rearrangement links TRBV6-5 to TRBJ1-1; D remains unclear. V lost 8 bases to trimming and J lost 6 bases, with 10 bases between them. CDR3 length: 11 amino acids. The germline CDR1 and CDR2 sequences are MNHEY and SVGAGI. This CDR3 is CASRGGPEAFF. Here the CDR3 DNA reads TGTGCCAGCCGGGGAGGACCTGAAGCTTTCTTT.

The sample holds one count of this clone. The chain combines TRBV7-9 with TRBJ1-2, with 10 bases that match TRBD1. V gave up 5 bases and J gave up 2 bases; unmatched junction bases: 8. This CDR3 spans 16 amino acids. Germline CDR1 SEHNR, CDR2 FQNEAQ (reference sequence). The CDR3 reads CASSLPRGQGNYGYTF. The CDR3, as DNA: TGTGCCAGCAGCCTCCCGAGGGGACAGGGGAACTATGGCTACACCTTC.